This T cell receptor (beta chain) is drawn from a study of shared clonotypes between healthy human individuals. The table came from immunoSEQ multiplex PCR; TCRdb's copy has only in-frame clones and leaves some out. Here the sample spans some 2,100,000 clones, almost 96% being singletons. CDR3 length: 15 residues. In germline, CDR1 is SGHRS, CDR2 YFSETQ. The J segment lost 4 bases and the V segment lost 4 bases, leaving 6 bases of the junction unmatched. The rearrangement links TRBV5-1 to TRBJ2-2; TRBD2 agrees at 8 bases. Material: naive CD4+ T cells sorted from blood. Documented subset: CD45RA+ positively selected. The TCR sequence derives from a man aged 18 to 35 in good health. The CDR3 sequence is CASSPRTSFTGELFF. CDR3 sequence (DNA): TGCGCCAGCAGCCCGAGGACTAGCTTCACCGGGGAGCTGTTTTTT.